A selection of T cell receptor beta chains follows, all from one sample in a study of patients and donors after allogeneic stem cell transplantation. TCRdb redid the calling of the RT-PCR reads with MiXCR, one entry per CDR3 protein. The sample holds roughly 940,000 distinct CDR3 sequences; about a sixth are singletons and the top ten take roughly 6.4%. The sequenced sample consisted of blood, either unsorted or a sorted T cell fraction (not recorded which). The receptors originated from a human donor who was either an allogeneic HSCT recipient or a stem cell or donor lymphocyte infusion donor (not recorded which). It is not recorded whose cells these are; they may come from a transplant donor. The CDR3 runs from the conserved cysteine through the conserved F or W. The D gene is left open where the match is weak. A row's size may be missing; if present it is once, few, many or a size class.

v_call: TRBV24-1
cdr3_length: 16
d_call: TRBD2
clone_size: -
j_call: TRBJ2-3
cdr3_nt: TGTGCCACCAGTGCCCTTCGGACTAGCCCCACAGATACGCAGTATTTT
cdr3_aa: CATSALRTSPTDTQYF

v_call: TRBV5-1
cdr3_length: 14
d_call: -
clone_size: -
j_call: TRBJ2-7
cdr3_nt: TGCGCCAGCAGCTACGAGGGGGAAACCTACGAGCAGTACTTC
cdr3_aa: CASSYEGETYEQYF

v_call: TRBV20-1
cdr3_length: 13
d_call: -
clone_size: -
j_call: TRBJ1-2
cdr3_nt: TGCAGTGCTAGCCTCAGCCTTCCCTATGGCTACACCTTC
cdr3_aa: CSASLSLPYGYTF

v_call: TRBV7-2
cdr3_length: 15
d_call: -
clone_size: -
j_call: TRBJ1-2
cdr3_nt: TGTGCCAGCAGCTTAGGAACAGGAATAACCTATGGCTACACCTTC
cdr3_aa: CASSLGTGITYGYTF

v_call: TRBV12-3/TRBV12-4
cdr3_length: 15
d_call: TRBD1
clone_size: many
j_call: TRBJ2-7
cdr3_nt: TGTGCCAGCAGTTTAGGGCAGGGGGCAGGGTACGAGCAGTACTTC
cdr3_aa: CASSLGQGAGYEQYF

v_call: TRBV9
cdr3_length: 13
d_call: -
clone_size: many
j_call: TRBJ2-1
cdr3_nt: TGTGCCAGCAGCGTAGGGTCAGGGCATGAGCAGTTCTTC
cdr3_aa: CASSVGSGHEQFF

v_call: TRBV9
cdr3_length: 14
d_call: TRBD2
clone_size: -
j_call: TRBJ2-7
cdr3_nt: TGTGCCAGCAGCGTAGGTCCAGGGAGGGACGAGCAGTACTTC
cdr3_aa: CASSVGPGRDEQYF

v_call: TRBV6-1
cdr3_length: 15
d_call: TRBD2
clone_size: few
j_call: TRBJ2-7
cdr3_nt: TGTGCCAGCAGTGAAAGGGAGGGATTCTCCTACGAGCAGTACTTC
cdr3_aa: CASSEREGFSYEQYF

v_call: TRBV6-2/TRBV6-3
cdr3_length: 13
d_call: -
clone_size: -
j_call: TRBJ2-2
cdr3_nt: TGTGCCAGCAGTAAGCCCGGACTAGGGGAGCTGTTTTTT
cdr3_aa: CASSKPGLGELFF

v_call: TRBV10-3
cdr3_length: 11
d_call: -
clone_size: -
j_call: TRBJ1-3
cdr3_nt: TGTGCCATCAGTGATGGGAACACCATATATTTT
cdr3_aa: CAISDGNTIYF

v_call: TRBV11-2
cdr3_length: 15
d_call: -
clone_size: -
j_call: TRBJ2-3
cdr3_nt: TGTGCCAGCAGTATGGGGGGCCTTAGCACAGATACGCAGTATTTT
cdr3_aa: CASSMGGLSTDTQYF

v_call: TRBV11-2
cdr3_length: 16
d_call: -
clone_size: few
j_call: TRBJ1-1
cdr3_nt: TGTGCCAGCAGCCCCGTTTCGGGGGCTCTGGGCACTGAAGCTTTCTTT
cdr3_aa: CASSPVSGALGTEAFF

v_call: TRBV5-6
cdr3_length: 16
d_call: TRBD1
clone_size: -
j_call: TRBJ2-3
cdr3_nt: TGTGCCAGCAGCGGGTACGACAGGGCTTTGGCAGATACGCAGTATTTT
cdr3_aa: CASSGYDRALADTQYF

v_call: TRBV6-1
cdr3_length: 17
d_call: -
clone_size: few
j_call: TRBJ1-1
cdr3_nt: TGTGCCAGCAGTCCCGGGGGGAGGGTGTATGGGAACACTGAAGCTTTCTTT
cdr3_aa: CASSPGGRVYGNTEAFF

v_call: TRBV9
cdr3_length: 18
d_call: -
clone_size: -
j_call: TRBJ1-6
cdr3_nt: TGTGCCAGCAGCGTAGGAGTGAGCCATAAAGGAGGTAATTCACCCCTCCACTTT
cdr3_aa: CASSVGVSHKGGNSPLHF

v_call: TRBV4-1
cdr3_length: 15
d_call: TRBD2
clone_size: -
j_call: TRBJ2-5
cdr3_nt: TGCGCCAGCAGCCAACTGCGGGAGGGCCAAGAGACCCAGTACTTC
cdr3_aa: CASSQLREGQETQYF

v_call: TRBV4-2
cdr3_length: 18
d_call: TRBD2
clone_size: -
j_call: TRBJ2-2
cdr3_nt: TGTGCCAGCAGCCAAGGGGTCAAGACGGGGGGGCTCACCGGGGAGCTGTTTTTT
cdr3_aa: CASSQGVKTGGLTGELFF

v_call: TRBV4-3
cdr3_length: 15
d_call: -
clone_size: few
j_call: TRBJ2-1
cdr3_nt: TGCGCCAGCAGCCAAGATTTCCCAGGGGCCGATGAGCAGTTCTTC
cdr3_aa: CASSQDFPGADEQFF

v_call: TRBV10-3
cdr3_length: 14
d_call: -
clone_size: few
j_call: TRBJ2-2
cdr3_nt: TGTGCCATCAGTGGCGGTGGGGGGACCGGGGAGCTGTTTTTT
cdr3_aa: CAISGGGGTGELFF

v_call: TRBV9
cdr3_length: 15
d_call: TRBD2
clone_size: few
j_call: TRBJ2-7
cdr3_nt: TGTGCCAGCAGCCTCGGGGGAGGGCGAGGGAACGAGCAGTACTTC
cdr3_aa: CASSLGGGRGNEQYF

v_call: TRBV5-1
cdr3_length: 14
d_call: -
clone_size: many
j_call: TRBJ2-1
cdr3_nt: TGCGCCAGCAGCTTGGCCGATGACCCCGGTGAGCAGTTCTTC
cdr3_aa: CASSLADDPGEQFF

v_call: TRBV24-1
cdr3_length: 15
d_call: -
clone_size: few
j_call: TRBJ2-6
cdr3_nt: TGTGCCACCAGTCTGGGCTCAGCTGGGGCCAACGTCCTGACTTTC
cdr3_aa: CATSLGSAGANVLTF

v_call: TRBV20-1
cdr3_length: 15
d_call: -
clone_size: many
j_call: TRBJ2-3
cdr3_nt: TGCAGTGCTAGAGAGGAGCGGACCAAGGAAGATACGCAGTATTTT
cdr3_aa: CSAREERTKEDTQYF